This is a list of T cell receptor beta chains from one sample in a study of blood T cell repertoires in COVID-19. Libraries were prepared by immunoSEQ multiplex PCR; TCRdb keeps only in-frame clonotypes and omits some of them. This table has fewer than 40,000 clones, roughly 78% appearing once. Sequences were obtained from peripheral blood. Source of these receptors: a man at least 80 years old with active or convalescent COVID-19. CDR3s include the opening cysteine and the closing phenylalanine or tryptophan. D genes are given only for firm matches. Rows give clone size only sometimes, using once, few, many, or a class for an expanded clone.

TGTGCCAGCAGATCAGGGTTGGAAAAACTGTTTTTT CASRSGLEKLFF TRBV6-5 NA NA TRBJ1-4
TGTGCCAGCAGTTTTGGACTAGCGGTTACCGGGGAGCTGTTTTTT CASSFGLAVTGELFF TRBV28 NA TRBD2 TRBJ2-2
TGTGCCAGCAGCGCACTACTCAAAAGAAACACCATATATTTT CASSALLKRNTIYF TRBV6-5 NA NA TRBJ1-3
TGTGCCAGCAGTTTAGGGCAGGGAATTATCCACGAGCAGTACTTC CASSLGQGIIHEQYF TRBV27 NA NA TRBJ2-7
TGTGCCAGCAGCCAAGTGGCAGGGGGCCTGGTGAACACTGAAGCTTTCTTT CASSQVAGGLVNTEAFF TRBV14 NA TRBD1 TRBJ1-1
TGTGCCAGCAGTGAACGGGGCACAGATACGCAGTATTTT CASSERGTDTQYF TRBV2 NA NA TRBJ2-3
TGCAGCGTTGAGGGGGACTCCTCCTACGAGCAGTACTTC CSVEGDSSYEQYF TRBV29-1 NA NA TRBJ2-7
TGTGCCACAGGGGAGGGGCTCTACGAGCAGTACTTC CATGEGLYEQYF TRBV6-5 few NA TRBJ2-7
TGTGCCAGCTCACCATCGGGGAACACCGGGGAGCTGTTTTTT CASSPSGNTGELFF TRBV18 NA NA TRBJ2-2
TGTGCCAGCAGCCAAGATGGGGGACAGGGGGGCCGGTACTTC CASSQDGGQGGRYF TRBV4-2 NA TRBD1 TRBJ2-7
TGTGCCAGCAGCCAAGATCGGGGGGGCCAAGAGACCCAGTACTTC CASSQDRGGQETQYF TRBV4-2 NA TRBD2 TRBJ2-5
TGTGCCAGCAGTAAAGGCCCCGCGACTGAAGCTTTCTTT CASSKGPATEAFF TRBV2 NA NA TRBJ1-1
TGTGCCAGCAGCCCGTGGACAGGGAGGAACACTGAAGCTTTCTTT CASSPWTGRNTEAFF TRBV11-2 NA TRBD1 TRBJ1-1
TGTGCCAGCAGTTACCTACGACAGATTGAAGCTTTCTTT CASSYLRQIEAFF TRBV6-2/TRBV6-3 NA NA TRBJ1-1
TGTGCCAGCAGCTTGACCGGGACAGGGGGCACTGAAGCTTTCTTT CASSLTGTGGTEAFF TRBV7-9 NA TRBD1 TRBJ1-1
TGTGCCAGCAGGACGACAGTCAATCAGCCCCAGCATTTT CASRTTVNQPQHF TRBV28 NA NA TRBJ1-5
TGTGCCAGCAGCGGGGATTCGGATGAGCAGTTCTTC CASSGDSDEQFF TRBV2 NA NA TRBJ2-1
TGTGTCACGGTCCGTGAGAACACTGAAGCTTTCTTT CVTVRENTEAFF TRBV28 NA NA TRBJ1-1
TGTGCCTGGAGTAGGGGGAGCGAGCAGTATTTT CAWSRGSEQYF TRBV30 NA NA TRBJ2-3
TGTGCCAGCAGCGCTGGACAGGGGGATGGCTACACCTTC CASSAGQGDGYTF TRBV7-6 NA TRBD1 TRBJ1-2
TGTGCCAGCAGCTTGAACACAGGGGGGTACAATGAGCAGTTCTTC CASSLNTGGYNEQFF TRBV5-6 NA TRBD1 TRBJ2-1
TGTGCCAGCAGCCCAGGCGGAGAAGGGAGGGGTGGCTACACCTTC CASSPGGEGRGGYTF TRBV4-2 NA NA TRBJ1-2
TGTGCCAGCAGCTCCGGGACACTTATCGGAAACACCATATATTTT CASSSGTLIGNTIYF TRBV13 NA NA TRBJ1-3
TGTGCCAGCAGCCCCTCCCCCGGACAGCTCTACGAGCAGTACTTC CASSPSPGQLYEQYF TRBV9 NA NA TRBJ2-7
TGTGCCAGCAGCCCCGGAGGGAGGGACACTGAAGCTTTCTTT CASSPGGRDTEAFF TRBV11-3 NA NA TRBJ1-1
TGTGCCAGCAGTTTTCTGTCGGCTAGCGGGGCCTACGAGCAGTACTTC CASSFLSASGAYEQYF TRBV27 NA TRBD2 TRBJ2-7